The 27 T cell receptor beta chains below were found in one sample sequenced in a study of blood T cell repertoires in COVID-19. Libraries were prepared by immunoSEQ multiplex PCR; TCRdb keeps only in-frame clonotypes and omits some of them. The sample shows more than 150,000 clones, roughly 79% of them seen only once. Sequenced: peripheral blood. These receptors were collected from a woman of 80 years or more with COVID-19, enrolled during active disease.

The table lists this clone with a few counts. The chain combines TRBV19 with TRBJ1-2; D is uncertain. The V gene lost 5 bases and the J gene lost 4 bases, with 11 bases spanning the gap. The V gene's germline CDR1 is LNHDA and CDR2 SQIVND (reference sequence). There are 13 residues in the CDR3. The CDR3 loop is CASSPTLLYGYTF. The CDR3 nucleotides are TGTGCCAGTAGTCCAACACTACTCTATGGCTACACCTTC.

The chain uses TRBV10-3 and TRBJ2-2, with TRBD2 identical over 10 bases. Germline values: CDR1 ENHRY, CDR2 SYGVKD. The CDR3 loop spans 16 amino acids. With 8 bases clipped from V and 1 base from J, the junction kept 7 bases outside the gene matches. The CDR3 reads CAIGGTSEQNTGELFF. CDR3 coding DNA: TGTGCCATCGGAGGGACTAGCGAACAGAACACCGGGGAGCTGTTTTTT.

This rearrangement joins TRBV7-2 to TRBJ2-2, with 8 bases that match TRBD1. Germline loops: CDR1 SGHTA, CDR2 FQGNSA. This CDR3 is 17 amino acids long. With 4 bases clipped from V and 8 bases from J, the junction kept 15 bases outside the gene matches. CDR3 loop: CASSSLKQGVLWGELFF. CDR3 coding DNA: TGTGCCAGCAGCTCCCTGAAACAGGGGGTCCTTTGGGGGGAGCTGTTTTTT.

This sequence joins TRBV7-2 and TRBJ1-2, with D perhaps matching TRBD1 (6 bases). From germline, CDR1 is SGHTA and CDR2 FQGNSA. V dropped 5 bases and J dropped 0 bases, with 7 bases sitting between them. The CDR3 loop spans 13 amino acids. CDR3 nucleotide sequence: TGTGCCAGCAGCAGGACAGCTAACTATGGCTACACCTTC. This sequence encodes CASSRTANYGYTF.

This clone has just a few counts. This chain links TRBV27 with TRBJ1-2; 12 bases line up with TRBD1. Germline V gene sequence: CDR1 MNHEY, CDR2 SMNVEV (reference sequence). J was trimmed by 5 bases and V by 2 bases; bases with no gene match: 9. The CDR3 length is 17 residues. The CDR3 loop reads CASSLTMGQGASYGYTF. The DNA for the CDR3 is TGTGCCAGCAGTTTAACAATGGGACAGGGGGCATCGTATGGCTACACCTTC.

The chain links TRBV18 to TRBJ2-7, with D hard to call. Per the germline V gene, CDR1 is KGHSH and CDR2 is LQKENI. The V gene lost 4 bases and the J gene lost 7 bases, with 14 bases spanning the gap. This CDR3 spans 13 amino acids. The CDR3 DNA sequence: TGTGCCAGCTCACAACTACTCCATGGGGAGCAGTACTTC. It encodes CASSQLLHGEQYF.

This chain uses TRBV4-1 with TRBJ2-5, with D possibly TRBD2 on 6 matching bases. Germline values: CDR1 MGHRA, CDR2 YSYEKL. The CDR3 runs 16 residues. V was pared by 1 base and J by 5 bases, with 17 bases between. As DNA, the CDR3 is TGCGCCAGCAGCCAAGTCGCGGGACTGGCCTCGGAGACCCAGTACTTC. This gives the protein CASSQVAGLASETQYF.

This clone was recorded once. In DNA, the CDR3 is TGTGCCAGCAGGGCATGGCGGGCCAATCAGCCCCAGCATTTT. Translation gives CASRAWRANQPQHF. This sequence joins TRBV6-5 and TRBJ1-5; D not certain. The length of the CDR3 is 14 residues. Germline loops: CDR1 MNHEY, CDR2 SVGAGI. Trimming took 6 bases from V and 3 from J, leaving 12 bases between them.

The chain joins TRBV5-5 to TRBJ1-1; D uncertain. V was clipped by 4 bases and J by 0 bases, with 16 bases between them. Germline V gene lookup returns CDR1 SGHKS and CDR2 YYEKEE (reference sequence). The CDR3 is made up of 16 amino acids. The CDR3 sequence: CASSPWQVMMNTEAFF. CDR3 bases: TGTGCCAGCAGCCCCTGGCAGGTCATGATGAACACTGAAGCTTTCTTT.

By sample fraction, this clone is medium-sized (0.01 to 0.1%). The chain uses TRBV9 and TRBJ2-7; 11 bases match TRBD2. The CDR3 is 14 amino acids. CDR1 is SGDLS, CDR2 YYNGEE, per germline. V gave up 3 bases and J gave up 6 bases; unmatched junction bases: 5. CDR3 protein: CASSAGLAEGEQYF. CDR3 nucleotide sequence: TGTGCCAGCAGCGCGGGACTAGCGGAGGGCGAGCAGTACTTC.

The chain carries TRBV18 and TRBJ1-2, with 9 bases matching TRBD1. Germline V gives CDR1 KGHSH, CDR2 LQKENI. V trimming: 4 bases; J trimming: 4 bases; junction bases outside the gene matches: 4. There are 14 residues in the CDR3. For the CDR3, the DNA is TGTGCCAGCTCACTGGACAGGGGAGGCTATGGCTACACCTTC. This sequence encodes CASSLDRGGYGYTF.

This sequence joins TRBV28 and TRBJ2-1; 9 bases fit TRBD2. CDR3 length equals 16 residues. V was clipped by 5 bases and J by 0 bases; unmatched bases: 5. Germline loops: CDR1 MDHEN, CDR2 SYDVKM. In nucleotides, the CDR3 is TGTGCCAGCAGTGGGACTAGCAGTGGCTCCTACAATGAGCAGTTCTTC. Amino acids: CASSGTSSGSYNEQFF.

This clone has more than one count but fewer than ten. J is TRBJ1-2 and V is TRBV29-1; 7 bases map to TRBD1. Trimming removed 7 bases from V and 4 bases from J; junction bases left unmatched: 9. The germline V gene encodes CDR1 SQVTM and CDR2 ANQGSEA. The CDR3 has 13 amino acids. CDR3 sequence (DNA): TGCAGCGGGGAAACAGGGGCTCCCTATGGCTACACCTTC. Translating gives CSGETGAPYGYTF.

CDR3 region: CASSFSGGSTDTQYF. The CDR3 DNA sequence: TGTGCCAGCAGCTTTAGCGGGGGGAGCACAGATACGCAGTATTTT. The V gene is TRBV5-5, the J gene TRBJ2-3; TRBD2 aligns across 10 bases. The CDR3 covers 15 residues. Trimming removed 2 bases from V and 0 bases from J; junction bases left unmatched: 0. CDR1 SGHKS and CDR2 YYEKEE come from the germline V gene (reference sequence).

V usage is TRBV5-4 and J usage is TRBJ2-5; 7 bases match TRBD2. With 0 bases clipped from V and 5 bases from J, the junction kept 4 bases outside the gene matches. Germline V gene data show CDR1 as SGHNT and CDR2 as YYREEE (reference sequence). The CDR3 spans 14 residues. Here the CDR3 reads CASSLGGSLETQYF. The CDR3 DNA reads TGTGCCAGCAGCTTGGGCGGGAGTCTGGAGACCCAGTACTTC.

J is TRBJ2-1 and V is TRBV5-1; 14 bases align to TRBD2. The CDR3 length is 19 residues. Per germline, CDR1 SGHRS and CDR2 YFSETQ. With 4 bases clipped from V and 0 bases from J, the junction kept 9 bases outside the gene matches. In nucleotides, the CDR3 is TGCGCCAGCAGCGAACGACTAGCGGGGGGGCCAAGCTCCTACAATGAGCAGTTCTTC. Its protein product is CASSERLAGGPSSYNEQFF.

This clone appeared once. The V and J genes are TRBV6-5 and TRBJ2-1, with 9 nucleotides matching TRBD1. Germline V gene lookup returns CDR1 MNHEY and CDR2 SVGAGI. The V and J ends lost 8 bases and 9 bases, in that order; junction bases with no gene match: 8. This CDR3 comprises 13 residues. The CDR3 coding sequence is TGTGCCAGCTGGGGACAGGGTGGGGGTGAGCAGTTCTTC. Its protein is CASWGQGGGEQFF.

The gene calls are TRBV4-2 and TRBJ2-3, with D tentatively TRBD2 (6 bases). This CDR3 is built from 15 residues. Trimming pared 0 bases from V and 2 bases from J, leaving 9 bases between. Germline lookup yields CDR1 LGHNA and CDR2 YNFKEQ. For the CDR3, the DNA is TGTGCCAGCAGCCAAGATTCGGGGGTCACAGATACGCAGTATTTT. This translates into CASSQDSGVTDTQYF.

The chain uses TRBV7-9 and TRBJ2-2; TRBD2 matches 10 bases. Germline values: CDR1 SEHNR, CDR2 FQNEAQ (reference sequence). The length of the CDR3 is 17 residues. V lost 5 bases and J lost 6; bases outside the gene matches: 12. The chain's CDR3 is CASSPGTSALGAGELFF. In DNA, the CDR3 is TGTGCCAGCAGCCCAGGGACTAGCGCTTTGGGGGCCGGGGAGCTGTTTTTT.

The rearrangement joins TRBV6-1 to TRBJ2-2, with 9 bases matching TRBD2. CDR3 length: 17 amino acids. J gave up 1 base and V 4 bases, and 7 bases lay outside the gene matches. Germline-derived CDR1 and CDR2 are MNHNS and SASEGT. The CDR3, as DNA: TGTGCCAGCAGTGGACCGCTAGCGGGGCTGAACACCGGGGAGCTGTTTTTT. It translates to CASSGPLAGLNTGELFF.

The chain recombines TRBV14 with TRBJ2-1, with 7 bases lining up with TRBD2. Germline V CDR1 and CDR2: SGHDN, FVKESK. The CDR3 length is 17 residues. Trimming took 3 bases from V and 7 from J; bases not matched to a gene: 15. The CDR3 region has the DNA TGTGCCAGCAGCCAGGGGCCCTTGGGCAAAGCGGGGAATGAGCAGTTCTTC. Translation gives CASSQGPLGKAGNEQFF.

The V and J genes are TRBV3-1 (or the pseudogene TRBV3-2) and TRBJ1-1; 7 bases map to TRBD1. This CDR3 contains 12 residues. V gave up 1 base and J gave up 7 bases; unmatched junction bases: 0. Germline V gene data show CDR1 as LGHDT and CDR2 as YNNKEL (reference sequence). CDR3 protein: CASSQGQGEAFF. The CDR3 nucleotides read TGTGCCAGCAGCCAAGGACAGGGTGAAGCTTTCTTT.

The chain joins TRBV3-1 (or the pseudogene TRBV3-2) to TRBJ2-5, with 7 bases aligning to TRBD1. CDR3 length: 15 residues. The ends lost 1 base at V and 4 bases at J; junction bases unmatched: 6. Germline assignment: CDR1 LGHDT and CDR2 YNNKEL (reference sequence). The CDR3 DNA follows: TGTGCCAGCAGCCAAGCTCGACAGGGCCCAGAGACCCAGTACTTC. It is translated as CASSQARQGPETQYF.

The chain joins TRBV14 to TRBJ2-2; no clear D gene. This CDR3 region has 18 residues. V was cut by 3 bases and J by 1 base, with 18 bases left in between. Germline V gene lookup returns CDR1 SGHDN and CDR2 FVKESK. Here the CDR3 DNA reads TGTGCCAGCAGCCACTCGGTCCTGAGGCGGATGAACACCGGGGAGCTGTTTTTT. This codes for CASSHSVLRRMNTGELFF.

The rearrangement links TRBV24-1 to TRBJ2-3, with TRBD1 identical over 10 bases. V shed 4 bases, J shed 0 bases, and the junction held 3 bases outside the gene matches. In germline, CDR1 is KGHDR, CDR2 SFDVKD. The CDR3 length is 16 residues. The CDR3 loop is CATSDPGQGSTDTQYF. Written as DNA, the CDR3 is TGTGCCACCAGTGACCCGGGACAGGGGAGCACAGATACGCAGTATTTT.

This clone was seen only once. The V gene is TRBV14, the J gene TRBJ1-2, with D possibly TRBD1 on 6 matching bases. Trimming left V 0 bases short and J 8 bases short, with 16 bases between. Per the germline V gene, CDR1 is SGHDN and CDR2 is FVKESK. This CDR3 is 15 amino acids long. The CDR3 DNA is TGTGCCAGCAGCCAAGATCAGGGACAATGGATGGGCTACACCTTC. Translating it yields CASSQDQGQWMGYTF.

CDR3 nucleotides: TGTGCCAGCAGTCGACAGGGGATGGGGAATGAGCAGTTCTTC. This translates into CASSRQGMGNEQFF. The chain carries TRBV2 and TRBJ2-1, with 8 positions matching TRBD1. The CDR3 has 14 amino acids. Germline CDR1 SNHLY, CDR2 FYNNEI. V dropped 5 bases and J dropped 7; count of bases not matched to a gene: 7.